This T cell receptor beta chain is from a study of blood T cells in healthy people across ages. Alongside a J-beta primer mix, a sample-barcoded 5' primer served in a second PCR lasting about 7 to 11 cycles. From the 5' RACE reads, TCRdb called clonotypes with MiXCR, one entry per CDR3 protein. This sample has around 800,000 distinct CDR3 sequences, with around 25% found just once. CDR3 size: 16 residues. Germline-derived CDR1 and CDR2 are SEHNR and FQNEAQ (reference sequence). Losses at the gene ends were 5 bases for V and 6 bases for J; bases not matched to a gene: 13. The sample was also reused in another study, on T cells of mothers and their children.

This sequence was found in a boy under 18 in good health. The V and J genes are TRBV7-9 and TRBJ1-2; the match to TRBD1 covers 9 bases. Sequencing was performed on blood. The CDR3 reads CASSPSGDRADNGYTF. The CDR3 nucleotides are TGTGCCAGCAGCCCAAGTGGGGACAGGGCTGATAATGGCTACACCTTC. The variable domain in full, completed from reference TRBV7-9 and TRBJ1-2, reads DTGVSQNPRHKITKRGQNVTFRCDPISEHNRLYWYRQTLGQGPEFLTYFQNEAQLEKSRLLSDRFSAERPKGSFSTLEIQRTEQGDSAMYLCASSPSGDRADNGYTFGSGTRLTVV.